This entry lists 20 T cell receptor beta chains sequenced from one sample in a study of blood T cell repertoires in COVID-19. TCRdb keeps only in-frame clones here, not all; method: immunoSEQ multiplex PCR. Of about 200,000 clones in the sample, roughly nine tenths are singletons; the top ten hold around 3.7%. The sequenced material came from PBMCs or T cells enriched from blood (not recorded which). These receptors all come from a woman younger than 45 with acute COVID-19.

This rearrangement joins TRBV7-9 to TRBJ1-1, with D hard to call. The germline CDR1 and CDR2 sequences are SEHNR and FQNEAQ (reference sequence). The V end lost 5 bases, the J end lost 1 base, and 8 bases lay between the germline ends. The CDR3 runs 13 residues. CDR3 loop: CASSAGGNTEAFF. The CDR3 nucleotides read TGTGCCAGCAGCGCCGGAGGGAACACTGAAGCTTTCTTT.

This clone was counted between two and nine times. The chain uses TRBV5-1 and TRBJ2-3; no clear D. The germline V gene encodes CDR1 SGHRS and CDR2 YFSETQ. This CDR3 has 14 residues. Between the trimmed V and J ends, which lost 0 bases and 2 bases, there was a span of 7 bases. This chain's CDR3 is CASSLEPVTDTQYF. The DNA of the CDR3 is TGCGCCAGCAGCTTGGAGCCGGTCACAGATACGCAGTATTTT.

This chain links TRBV5-4 with TRBJ2-3; no reliable D call. The V gene lost 6 bases and the J gene lost 4 bases, with 9 bases spanning the gap. Germline assignment: CDR1 SGHNT and CDR2 YYREEE (reference sequence). This CDR3 has 12 amino acids. CDR3 sequence: CASTSPPDTQYF. The CDR3 DNA reads TGTGCCAGCACCTCTCCCCCAGATACGCAGTATTTT.

The count of this clone is one. This rearrangement joins TRBV3-1 (or the pseudogene TRBV3-2) to TRBJ2-2; D possibly corresponds to TRBD2 (5 bases). With 0 bases removed from V and 3 bases from J, the gap between germline ends came to 8 bases. The CDR3 is 15 amino acids. Germline CDR1 is LGHDT and CDR2 is YNNKEL (reference sequence). CDR3 region: CASSQDRGYTGELFF. The CDR3 DNA reads as TGTGCCAGCAGCCAAGATCGAGGGTACACCGGGGAGCTGTTTTTT.

This rearrangement joins TRBV6-5 to TRBJ1-2; D possibly corresponds to TRBD1 (5 bases). V was pared by 2 bases and J by 4 bases, with 8 bases between. This CDR3 has 13 amino acids. Germline V gives CDR1 MNHEY, CDR2 SVGAGI. As DNA, the CDR3 is TGTGCCAGCAGTTACGCAGGGCCCTATGGCTACACCTTC. It translates to CASSYAGPYGYTF.

The V call is TRBV6-5, the J call TRBJ1-2, with D maybe TRBD1 (6 bases). Deletions cut 11 bases from V and 8 bases from J, with 15 bases between. This CDR3 has 11 residues. Germline CDR1 MNHEY, CDR2 SVGAGI. In DNA form, the CDR3 reads TGTGCCTGCCCCCAGGGGAGAGGCTACACCTTC. This gives the protein CACPQGRGYTF.

This clone was seen once. The chain links TRBV5-1 to TRBJ2-1, with TRBD2 matching 8 bases. Germline V lookup: CDR1 SGHRS, CDR2 YFSETQ. The CDR3 loop spans 17 amino acids. V lost 0 bases and J lost 4; bases outside the gene matches: 9. This CDR3 reads CASSLATLGGVYNEQFF. Written as DNA, the CDR3 is TGCGCCAGCAGCTTGGCCACCCTCGGGGGGGTATACAATGAGCAGTTCTTC.

This clone was observed a handful of times. This chain uses TRBV5-4 with TRBJ1-2; weak D call: TRBD1 (5 bases). Germline CDR1 and CDR2: SGHNT and YYREEE (reference sequence). The CDR3 consists of 14 residues. Between the trimmed V and J ends, which lost 4 bases and 4 bases, there was a span of 14 bases. CDR3: CASSVPTDFYGYTF. CDR3 DNA: TGTGCCAGCAGCGTCCCGACAGATTTCTATGGCTACACCTTC.

The chain carries TRBV13 and TRBJ1-1, with TRBD1 identical over 7 bases. CDR3 length: 16 amino acids. V lost 0 bases to trimming and J lost 0 bases; unmatched junction nucleotides: 4. From germline, CDR1 is PRHDT and CDR2 FYEKMQ (reference sequence). The CDR3 protein is CASSLGAGGMNTEAFF. In nucleotides, the CDR3 is TGTGCCAGCAGCTTAGGGGCAGGGGGAATGAACACTGAAGCTTTCTTT.

Concerning this clone: The same CDR3 arises from other DNA sequences in this sample as well. The V call is TRBV19, the J call TRBJ1-2; a possible D gene is TRBD1 (5 bases). The CDR3 has 13 amino acids. Looked up from germline, CDR1 is LNHDA and CDR2 is SQIVND (reference sequence). Between the trimmed V and J ends, which lost 7 bases and 4 bases, there was a span of 13 bases. CDR3 sequence reads: CASTRGGFYGYTF. For the CDR3, the DNA is TGTGCCAGTACCCGGGGGGGGTTCTATGGCTACACCTTC.

The chain employs TRBV10-3 and TRBJ1-2; tentatively, D is TRBD1 (6 bases). CDR3 length equals 16 residues. Germline V gene lookup returns CDR1 ENHRY and CDR2 SYGVKD. Trimming cost V 3 bases and J 2 bases, with 16 bases left between them. In DNA form, the CDR3 reads TGTGCCATCAGTGACCGATCGAGCAGGGGAAACTATGGCTACACCTTC. It yields the protein CAISDRSSRGNYGYTF.

J is TRBJ2-5 and V is TRBV4-1; D is unclear. The ends were cut back, 4 bases at V and 6 bases at J, with 6 bases in the middle. Germline CDR1 and CDR2: MGHRA and YSYEKL. The CDR3 totals 11 residues. The CDR3 loop reads CASSREKTQYF. CDR3 coding DNA: TGCGCCAGCAGCCGCGAGAAGACCCAGTACTTC.

This clone is a singleton in its sample. The rearrangement joins TRBV3-1 (or the pseudogene TRBV3-2) to TRBJ2-7; TRBD2 agrees at 12 bases. The CDR3 is made up of 16 amino acids. V was clipped by 4 bases and J by 0 bases; unmatched bases: 4. The germline CDR1 and CDR2 sequences are LGHDT and YNNKEL (reference sequence). CDR3 DNA: TGTGCCAGCAGCCGCGGACTAGCGGGAAACTCCTACGAGCAGTACTTC. Translated, it gives CASSRGLAGNSYEQYF.

The chain couples TRBV6-5 to TRBJ2-3; 10 bases agree with TRBD2. Germline assignment: CDR1 MNHEY and CDR2 SVGAGI. After removal of 5 bases from V and 6 bases from J, the junction contained 2 bases not matched to a gene. The CDR3 is 13 residues long. The DNA of the CDR3 is TGTGCCAGCAGTCGGGGACTAGCGGATACGCAGTATTTT. It codes for CASSRGLADTQYF.

The rearrangement joins TRBV6-2 or TRBV6-3 to TRBJ2-7; the match to TRBD1 covers 10 bases. The CDR3 runs 15 residues. Germline lookup yields CDR1 MNHEY and CDR2 SVGEGT. The J segment lost 4 bases and the V segment lost 4 bases, leaving 7 bases of the junction unmatched. The CDR3 loop is CASSWEGQGLYEQYF. For the CDR3, the DNA is TGTGCCAGCAGTTGGGAGGGACAGGGGTTATACGAGCAGTACTTC.

V gene TRBV25-1 combines with J gene TRBJ1-4, with TRBD1 matching over 9 bases. This CDR3 has 14 residues. Germline values: CDR1 MGHDK, CDR2 SYGVNS. The V gene end was trimmed by 2 bases and the J gene end by 8 bases; junction bases not matched to a gene: 3. CDR3 protein: CASSERDRVEKLFF. The CDR3 DNA reads TGTGCCAGCAGTGAAAGGGACAGGGTGGAAAAACTGTTTTTT.

This clone occurred a few times. The chain combines TRBV6-5 with TRBJ2-3, with D possibly being TRBD1 (6 bases). This CDR3 is built from 14 residues. CDR1 is MNHEY, CDR2 SVGAGI, per germline. Deletions cut 7 bases from V and 1 base from J, with 12 bases between. DNA for the CDR3: TGTGCCAGCAAAAGGGGGTTAGGCACAGATACGCAGTATTTT. Its translation is CASKRGLGTDTQYF.

The chain joins TRBV7-2 to TRBJ1-2; D perhaps matches TRBD1 (5 bases). The germline V gene has CDR1 SGHTA and CDR2 FQGNSA. V was shortened by 1 base and J by 1 base, with 13 bases between the two germline ends. This CDR3 region has 16 residues. CDR3 sequence reads: CASSLVPGFDNYGYTF. DNA for the CDR3: TGTGCCAGCAGCTTAGTTCCAGGGTTTGATAACTATGGCTACACCTTC. Supplemented by reference TRBV7-2 and TRBJ1-2, the full variable domain reads GAGVSQSPSNKVTEKGKDVELRCDPISGHTALYWYRQSLGQGLEFLIYFQGNSAPDKSGLPSDRFSAERTGGSVSTLTIQRTQQEDSAVYLCASSLVPGFDNYGYTFGSGTRLTVV.

This chain links TRBV27 with TRBJ1-3; D gene unclear. Trimming pared 6 bases from V and 0 bases from J, leaving 9 bases between. This CDR3 is 14 amino acids long. CDR1 is MNHEY and CDR2 is SMNVEV in the germline V gene (reference sequence). CDR3 coding DNA: TGTGCCAGCAGAGGCCGGGGCTCTGGAAACACCATATATTTT. Amino acid sequence: CASRGRGSGNTIYF.

The V and J genes are TRBV6-1 and TRBJ2-1; TRBD1 matches at 7 bases. In germline, CDR1 is MNHNS, CDR2 SASEGT. The CDR3 contains 15 residues. The V gene end was trimmed by 3 bases and the J gene end by 5 bases; junction bases not matched to a gene: 7. The chain's CDR3 is CASSDPGQPNNEQFF. The CDR3 DNA sequence: TGTGCCAGCAGTGATCCGGGACAGCCAAACAATGAGCAGTTCTTC.